The present TCR beta chain was sequenced within a study of cytomegalovirus exposure and HLA in healthy donors (dated by TCRdb to 2017 to 2019). For the wider study: According to an earlier analysis of 587 of the donors, 150 million to 200 million T cells yielded 90 million to 140 million unique TCR beta sequences and approximately 300 Gb of sequence data. Approximately 300 gigabases of sequencing data and roughly 80 million unique TCR sequences made up an early release that covered 500 to 650 HLA-typed donors. Among the approximately 400 genotyped donors, 81% belonged to the genetic ancestry cluster associated with self-reported Caucasian donors. The aim of the study was to test whether cataloging public T cell receptors could identify signatures of past pathogen exposure. The T cell repertoires of some 700 subjects were profiled by immunosequencing and related to cytomegalovirus serostatus. Along with the roughly 670-subject first cohort, a separate validation cohort of 120 different subjects was used. The study combined high-throughput TCR immunosequencing, statistical association of individual TCRs with disease status, and machine learning to predict cytomegalovirus infection status. A later analysis re-examined previously published TCR beta repertoires from around 670 donors and added high-resolution HLA genotyping to investigate patterns of TCR occurrence. Rather than using new phenotypic data, the later analysis identified candidate immune exposures from TCR beta sequences and from how often those sequences occurred across donors. To decide whether each TCR beta V gene segment behaved as functional or pseudogenic, an earlier analysis of some 540 of the donors relied on high-throughput TCR beta sequencing. Alongside the repertoire data, information on donor age, sex, ethnicity and CMV serostatus was compiled. Genome-wide SNP genotypes for about 65% of the 666 donors were used in a later genetic analysis, which treated that subset as a discovery cohort. Every discovery cohort repertoire had been produced on one sequencing platform. HLA typing covered class I and class II loci at four-digit resolution. The number of typed donors differed by locus: about 620-630 for A, B, C, DRB1 and DQB1; approximately 530 for DQA1; some 590 for DPA1; and some 450 for DPB1. About 5 DR-DQ haplotypes were handled as single units for association and clustering, since linkage in the cohort was strong. Across around 400 genotyped donors of the cohort, an average of about 220,000 unique TCR beta nucleotide sequences per donor were sequenced, and approximately 17% of those sequences were non-productive. The research as a whole found: A total of fewer than 200 TCR beta chains were listed by the study as associated with cytomegalovirus. A further reported finding was that TCR beta sequences accurately predicted the HLA-A and HLA-B alleles for most subjects in the first cohort. The only immune exposure information available for the cohort was CMV serostatus. According to a later analysis, most CMV-associated TCR beta chains appeared to be HLA-restricted, and the HLA associations seemed to be driven largely by CMV exposure. A later genetic analysis reported fewer N-insertions in productive TCRs among donors in an Asian-associated ancestry cluster than the roughly 690-donor mean. An earlier analysis of some 590 of the donors showed that most TCR beta V segments appeared in productive rearrangements either about 87% or about 30% of the time, which broadly matched IMGT annotations. In a later analysis, 16,951 TCR beta sequences were associated with specific HLA alleles at a false discovery rate of 0.05. In vitro tests confirmed that a few of the cytomegalovirus-associated TCR beta chains recognize cytomegalovirus antigens. The sequencing pipeline was judged likely to have produced a cluster of highly shared sequence variants as a technical artifact. In a later analysis, HLA-associated TCR beta chains were found to be more clonally expanded and to have lower generation probabilities than equally common non-associated chains. When HLA alleles, especially DR and DQ, strongly co-occurred, attributing TCR associations to individual alleles was difficult. Because the 87-base-pair reads could not distinguish some IMGT-functional V segments, including TRBV6-2 and TRBV6-3, those segments were excluded. Only TCR beta chains were sequenced in this cohort, and the absence of alpha or paired-chain data limited detectable features. Because counts were too low, seventeen rarely observed V segments, including chromosome 9 orphons, were excluded from the earlier analysis of 587 of the donors. A later analysis reported that several top co-occurrence clusters appeared linked to parvovirus B19, influenza, CMV and Epstein-Barr virus. Most TCR sequences were observed very rarely across donors, whereas some public TCRs were present in many individuals. In a later genetic analysis, a missense DCLRE1C variant was associated with V-gene and J-gene trimming of TCR beta chains, and the association was replicated in an independent cohort. Correlated functional status among segregating V segments might reflect linkage disequilibrium, but an unknown experimental factor could not be ruled out. Roughly uniform sequencing depth across donors was assumed in presence/absence analyses, although this assumption may not hold. Cytomegalovirus status was reported to be diagnosed by the classifier with high specificity and sensitivity in both the original and validation cohorts. It was suggested by the authors that the approach could potentially be generalized to other disease states and immunological phenotypes. In a later analysis, the rate of TCR association differed among HLA loci, with DRB1 alleles having the most associated TCRs and HLA-C alleles having the fewest. Because HLA typing was missing for some donors at each locus, association tests included only the typed subset.

Library preparation used the immunoSEQ multiplex PCR assay. A mixture of 60 forward primers for TCR Vbeta segments and 13 reverse primers for TCR Jbeta segments was used in the multiplex PCR. Amplification of the CDR3 region of rearranged TCR beta genes was performed with a multiplex PCR assay on genomic DNA. Amplified TCR beta libraries were sequenced as 87-base-pair reads on the Illumina HiSeq System. Processing in the source paper ran as follows. A later analysis counted approximately 74 million unique TCR beta chains across the 550 to 800 repertoires, and 9.5 million to 11 million of these chains were shared by at least two donors. A nearest-neighbor algorithm error-corrected the raw reads and collapsed the reads into unique sequences, merging closely related sequences to remove PCR and sequencing errors. V, D and J gene segments were assigned by aligning CDR3 sequences to IMGT reference sequences. For a sequence to be retained, at least a six-nucleotide match to both a V gene segment and a J gene segment was required. A rearrangement was called productive if the CDR3 had no stop codons and remained in frame with V and J, and every other rearrangement was called non-productive. CDR3 was defined by IMGT convention, running from the second conserved V-encoded cysteine to the conserved J-encoded phenylalanine. In an earlier analysis of 550 to 650 of the donors, sequences lacking an unambiguous match to a single V gene segment were excluded. In an earlier analysis of approximately 590 of the donors, V segments were called functional above 56.7% productive rearrangements and were called segregating when the between-donor standard deviation exceeded 5%. A statistical classification framework was built to diagnose cytomegalovirus status from the catalog of TCR beta chain sequences. A later analysis assigned V and J genes by comparing TCR nucleotide sequences with IMGT/GENE-DB human TR gene sequences. Using the TCRdist pipeline, a later analysis assigned CDR3 sequences along with most-parsimonious VDJ recombination scenarios. In a later analysis, each TCR beta chain was defined by its CDR3 amino acid sequence together with its V-gene family, and reads lacking a unique V-gene family were excluded. A later analysis removed over 500 highly shared, low-generation-probability nucleotide sequences to deal with suspected cross-contamination and a sequencing artifact. In a later analysis, a clonal expansion index was calculated for each public chain from normalized within-repertoire ranks of inferred template counts. In a later analysis, generation probabilities were computed using a VDJ recombination model fitted to out-of-frame rearrangements, and the results were checked against IGoR. In a later analysis, hypergeometric tests were used to score TCR-TCR, TCR-HLA and TCR-CMV co-occurrence, with a repertoire-size bias correction applied to TCR pairs. A later analysis estimated false discovery rates by permuting HLA or CMV assignments 20 times. In a later analysis, co-occurring TCRs were grouped using DBSCAN, with TCRdist sequence similarity added in when clustering inside HLA-allele-positive subsets. Repertoires with fewer than 30,000 or more than 120,000 public chains were left out of co-occurrence clustering, as were five repertoires with anomalous nucleotide sharing. TCRdb re-hosts the immuneACCESS table, in-frame sequences only. Its copies lack some clones; in the studies checked, an unresolved V gene accounts for under half of them, and the cause for the rest is not known. The DNA was the basis for D and trimming; V, J and clone size are from that table. In this sample the table shows 90,000 to 120,000 clones, under 80% of which occur a single time. The ten largest clonotypes hold 4.5% to 5% of the sample.

This clone was counted only a few times. What this receptor recognizes is not known. Within one base of it there is no much larger clone, and no base qualities were kept. In total, approximately 610 healthy bone marrow donors made up the cohort. At the time of sampling, every cohort member was nominally healthy, though immune exposures that went unrecorded were likely present. The donor tested CMV seropositive, placing the donor among the 310 or so seropositive members of the cohort. A peripheral blood sample was provided by each donor, and peripheral blood mononuclear cells were used for TCR beta sequencing. The Qiagen DNeasy Blood Extraction Kit was used to extract genomic DNA from the blood cell samples. The CDR3 numbers 16 residues from cysteine through phenylalanine. The CDR3 DNA has 48 bases and is translated from base 1. Based on the germline V gene (reference sequence), the CDR1 and CDR2 sequences are SEHNR and FQNEAQ. Clipping removes 0 bases from V and 2 bases from J, with 2 as the unmatched junction base count.

The sample taken for sequencing was PBMCs. The TCR comes from a woman aged 18-35 years in good health and CMV-seropositive. The receptor chain draws on TRBV7-9 and TRBJ2-1; TRBD2 fits 9 bases in the junction. The CDR3 in this case is CASSLATSGPYNEQFF. In nucleotide form, the sequence is TGTGCCAGCAGCTTAGCGACTAGCGGCCCCTACAATGAGCAGTTCTTC.